This T cell receptor (beta chain) was captured in a study of blood T cell repertoires in COVID-19 (TCRdb year 2020). Broadly, across the study: Collaborator samples came from the United States, Italy and Spain and covered acute and convalescent phases of COVID-19. Where available, HLA class I and class II types were taken from metadata supplied by the sample provider and were not determined by assay-based typing. The material from the prospective study consisted of cDNA or gDNA derived from T cells, B-cell-depleted T cells, or PBMCs. Subjects who had been exposed to COVID-19, were actively infected with it, or had recovered from it provided the deeply sampled blood TCRbeta repertoires that made up the dataset. A freely available public database, intended as a resource for researchers studying the immune response to SARS-CoV-2, is where the repertoires were released. The sample metadata nearly always contained a de-identified subject ID, COVID-19 status, age in years and sex. The samples were drawn from two sources: the first 160 participants of the ongoing ImmuneRACE study, and about 1,300 subjects contributed by 6 global collaborators.

One collaborating source in Seattle enrolled patients during active infection and followed them longitudinally through the course of disease. Collaborating institutions collected whole blood in K2EDTA tubes following their own protocols. For TCRbeta analysis, collaborators shipped samples in one of three forms: frozen whole blood, isolated PBMCs, or DNA extracted from either of those sample types. The immunoSEQ Assay, a bias-controlled multiplex PCR, was used to amplify TCRbeta CDR3 regions from genomic DNA. The paper's data handling went like this. The number of nucleated cells in each sample was estimated from the amplification of reference gene primers within the assay. To quantify the absolute abundance of each unique TCRbeta CDR3 rearrangement, sequence reads were collapsed and filtered. For each sample, productive Simpson clonality was calculated as the square root of Simpson's diversity index across productive rearrangements. In its TCRdb copy, this immuneACCESS table keeps in-frame sequences only and misses some clones. Where compared with another copy, unresolved V genes explain less than half of these, and the others have no known cause. The D gene and trimming were derived from the DNA, and the V and J assignments and clone size from that table. Across this sample there are under 300,000 clones, with approximately 84% seen only once. The ten biggest clones cover almost 1.5% of the sample.

Study-level results and caveats: Clinical and demographic metadata were provided uncurated, with the amount varying by source and participant.

Concerning this clone itself: No antigen is known for it. No base quality information exists; no much larger clone differs at one position.

The CDR3, from cysteine to phenylalanine, totals 23 residues. The retained sequence is limited to the CDR3, 69 bases, with the frame set at the first base. The germline V end is reduced by 0 bases and the J end by 7 bases; junction bases left unmatched: 26. From the germline V gene, CDR1 is KGHSH and CDR2 is LQKENI. The source of this sequence is a human donor with COVID-19, enrolled during active disease. The donor label of this sample is uncertain. Specimen: peripheral blood. The chain is made from TRBV18 and TRBJ2-1, with TRBD2 matching 11 junction bases. The nucleotides read TGTGCCAGCTCACCACCAGCTAAGAATAGCGGGAGGGCCCTAGCGATGGGTGTTAATGAGCAGTTCTTC. The encoded protein is CASSPPAKNSGRALAMGVNEQFF.